These T cell receptor beta chains were read from a single sample in a study of T cells during gluten challenge in celiac disease. TCRdb recomputed calls from the 5' RACE reads with MiXCR, one row per CDR3 protein. The table lists more than 150 distinct CDR3 sequences, roughly an eighth of them singletons. Sequencing used gluten-specific CD4+ T cells sorted from blood using tetramers, obtained at baseline or on day 6, 14 or 28 of gluten challenge (not recorded which). All receptors derive from a female donor with celiac disease. Both conserved end residues are part of each CDR3. D genes are given only for firm matches. Clone size is shown for a subset of rows, as once, few, many or a class of expanded clone.

D: -
J: TRBJ1-5
V: TRBV9
size: large
CDR3: CASSARREPSHYYSNQPQHF
DNA: TGTGCCAGCAGCGCCCGACGGGAGCCATCCCATTATTATAGCAATCAGCCCCAGCATTTT

D: -
J: TRBJ2-1
V: TRBV20-1
size: large
CDR3: CSAGQGDVSYNEQFF
DNA: TGCAGTGCGGGCCAAGGGGACGTCTCCTACAATGAGCAGTTCTTC

D: -
J: TRBJ2-5
V: TRBV5-1
size: many
CDR3: CASSLGSGYSSSETQYF
DNA: TGCGCCAGCAGCTTGGGGTCCGGTTACAGTTCTTCAGAGACCCAGTACTTC

D: -
J: TRBJ1-5
V: TRBV12-2
size: many
CDR3: CASRLVGRGLGNQPQHF
DNA: TGTGCAAGTCGCTTAGTAGGGAGGGGTCTTGGCAATCAGCCCCAGCATTTT

D: TRBD1
J: TRBJ1-5
V: TRBV7-2
size: large
CDR3: CASSAWGQGEQPQHF
DNA: TGTGCCAGCAGCGCGTGGGGACAGGGGGAACAGCCCCAGCATTTT

D: TRBD1
J: TRBJ1-5
V: TRBV20-1
size: medium-sized
CDR3: CSATSGTGGEGPQHF
DNA: TGCAGTGCTACTTCCGGGACAGGGGGCGAAGGGCCCCAGCATTTT

D: -
J: TRBJ2-5
V: TRBV5-1
size: large
CDR3: CASSLIAAQETQYF
DNA: TGCGCCAGCAGCTTGATAGCGGCCCAAGAGACCCAGTACTTC

D: -
J: TRBJ2-7
V: TRBV7-2
size: medium-sized
CDR3: CASSLSEGYEQYF
DNA: TGTGCCAGCAGCTTATCCGAAGGGTACGAGCAGTACTTC

D: TRBD1
J: TRBJ1-4
V: TRBV15
size: -
CDR3: CATSRAGGGEKLFF
DNA: TGTGCCACCAGCAGAGCAGGGGGTGGTGAAAAACTGTTTTTT

D: -
J: TRBJ2-1
V: TRBV7-2
size: medium-sized
CDR3: CASSSAVWNEQFF
DNA: TGTGCCAGCAGCTCGGCGGTTTGGAATGAGCAGTTCTTC

D: -
J: TRBJ2-1
V: TRBV19
size: medium-sized
CDR3: CASSIAPTGSYNEQFF
DNA: TGTGCCAGTAGTATAGCCCCGACAGGCTCCTACAATGAGCAGTTCTTC